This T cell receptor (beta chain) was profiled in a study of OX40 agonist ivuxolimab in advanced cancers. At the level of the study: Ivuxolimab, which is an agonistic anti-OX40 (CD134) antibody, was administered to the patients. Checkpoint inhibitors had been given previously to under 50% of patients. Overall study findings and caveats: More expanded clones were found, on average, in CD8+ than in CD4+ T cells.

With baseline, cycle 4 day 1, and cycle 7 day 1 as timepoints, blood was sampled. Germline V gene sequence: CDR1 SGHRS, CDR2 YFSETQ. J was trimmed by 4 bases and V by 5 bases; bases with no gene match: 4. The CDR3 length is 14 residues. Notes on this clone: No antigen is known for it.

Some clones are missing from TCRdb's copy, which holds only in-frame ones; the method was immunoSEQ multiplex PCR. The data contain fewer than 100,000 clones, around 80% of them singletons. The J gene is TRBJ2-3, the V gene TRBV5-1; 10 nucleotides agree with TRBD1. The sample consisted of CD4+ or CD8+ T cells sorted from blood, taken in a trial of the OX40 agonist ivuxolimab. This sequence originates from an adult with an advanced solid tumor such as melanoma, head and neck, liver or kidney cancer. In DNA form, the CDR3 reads TGCGCCAGCAGTTACGGACAGGGGGCAGATACGCAGTATTTT. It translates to CASSYGQGADTQYF.